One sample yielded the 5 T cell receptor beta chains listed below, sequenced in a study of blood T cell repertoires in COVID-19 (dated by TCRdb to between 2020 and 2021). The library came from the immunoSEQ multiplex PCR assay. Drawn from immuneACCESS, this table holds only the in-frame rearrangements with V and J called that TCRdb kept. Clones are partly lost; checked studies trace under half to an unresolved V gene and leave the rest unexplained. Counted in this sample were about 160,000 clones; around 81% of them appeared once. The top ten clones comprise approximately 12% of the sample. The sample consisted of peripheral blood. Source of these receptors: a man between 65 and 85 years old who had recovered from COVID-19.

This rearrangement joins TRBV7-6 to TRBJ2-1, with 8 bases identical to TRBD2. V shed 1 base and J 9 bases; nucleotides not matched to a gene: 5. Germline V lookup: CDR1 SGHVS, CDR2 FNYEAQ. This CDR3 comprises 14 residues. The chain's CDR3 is CASSLVGLVSEQFF. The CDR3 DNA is TGTGCCAGCAGCTTAGTGGGACTAGTATCTGAGCAGTTCTTC.

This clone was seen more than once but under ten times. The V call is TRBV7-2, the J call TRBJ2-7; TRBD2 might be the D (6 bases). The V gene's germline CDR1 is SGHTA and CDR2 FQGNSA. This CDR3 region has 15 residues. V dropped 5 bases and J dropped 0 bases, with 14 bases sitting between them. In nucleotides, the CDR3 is TGTGCCAGCAGCCCCCGGGGGAGCTACTCCTACGAGCAGTACTTC. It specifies CASSPRGSYSYEQYF.

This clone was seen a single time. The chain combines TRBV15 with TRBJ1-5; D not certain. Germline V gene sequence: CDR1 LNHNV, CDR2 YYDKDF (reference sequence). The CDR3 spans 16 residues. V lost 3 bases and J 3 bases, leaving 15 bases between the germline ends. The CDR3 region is CATSSNLQSSNQPQHF. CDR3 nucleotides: TGTGCCACCAGCAGCAACCTACAGAGTTCCAATCAGCCCCAGCATTTT.

The CDR3 loop is CASSPPQGGVGETQYF. Here the CDR3 DNA reads TGTGCCAGCAGCCCGCCACAGGGGGGAGTGGGGGAGACCCAGTACTTC. The rearrangement links TRBV7-2 to TRBJ2-5, with 8 bases fitting TRBD1. This CDR3 is built from 16 residues. J gave up 5 bases and V 5 bases, and 13 bases lay outside the gene matches. The germline CDR1 and CDR2 sequences are SGHTA and FQGNSA.

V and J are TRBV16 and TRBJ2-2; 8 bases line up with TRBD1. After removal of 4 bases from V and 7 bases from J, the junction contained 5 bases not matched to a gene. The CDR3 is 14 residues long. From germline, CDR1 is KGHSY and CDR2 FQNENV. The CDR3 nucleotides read TGTGCCAGCAGCCTGGACAGGGCTGGCGGGGAGCTGTTTTTT. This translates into CASSLDRAGGELFF.